This T cell receptor beta chain was documented in a study of T cells in Graves' hyperthyroidism and ophthalmopathy. TCR beta CDR3 regions were amplified from RNA transcripts. The study used the HTBI primer set for a first-round RT-PCR of the TCR CDR3. TCRdb reprocessed the multiplex PCR reads with MiXCR, giving one entry per CDR3 protein. The sample shows over 650,000 distinct CDR3 sequences, about a sixth of them seen only once. Stable hyperthyroidism: no ophthalmopathy progression over 18 months of follow-up. The hyperthyroidism patients had all been newly diagnosed, and their disease duration was under 2 months. Their ages ranged from 18 to 65 years. Reasons for excluding patients were uncontrolled infection, other autoimmune disease, pregnancy or lactation. This clonotype has at least ten counts. Germline CDR1 is SGDLS and CDR2 is YYNGEE. This CDR3 is 12 amino acids long. Unmatched junction bases numbered 1, after V lost 8 bases and J lost 5 bases.

The sequence was collected from a man aged 18 to 35 with Graves' hyperthyroidism. The source material was blood. This sequence joins TRBV9 and TRBJ1-5; 10 nucleotides line up with TRBD1. DNA of the CDR3: TGTGCCAGTGGACAGGGGGATCAGCCCCAGCATTTT. This encodes CASGQGDQPQHF.